This T cell receptor beta chain emerged from a study of CD8+ T cells in alopecia areata. Notes on the study in general: Unlike in mice, where it was clearer, TCR sharing across patients was less clear, possibly HLA-related.

The authors extracted RNA and reverse transcribed it into cDNA as the sequencing template. Clones were sequenced by immunoSEQ multiplex PCR, and TCRdb holds only the in-frame ones, with some missing. The sample contains around 160,000 clones, 85% to 90% of which appear only once. This clone was counted once. As yet, its antigen is unknown. The V end was cut by 3 bases, the J end by 12 bases, with 9 bases between. From germline, CDR1 is SGHAT and CDR2 FQNNGV. This CDR3 comprises 11 residues. The chain has TRBV11-2 and TRBJ2-1; no clear D. The source material was CD8+ T cells sorted from blood, sampled at week 0. The origin of this receptor is a human donor with alopecia areata. The CDR3 is CASSFPRPQFF. The CDR3 DNA reads as TGTGCCAGCAGCTTTCCACGTCCGCAGTTCTTC. Combining the CDR3 with reference TRBV11-2 and TRBJ2-1 gives the whole variable domain EAGVAQSPRYKIIEKRQSVAFWCNPISGHATLYWYQQILGQGPKLLIQFQNNGVVDDSQLPKDRFSAERLKGVDSTLKIQPAKLEDSAVYLCASSFPRPQFFGPGTRLTVL.